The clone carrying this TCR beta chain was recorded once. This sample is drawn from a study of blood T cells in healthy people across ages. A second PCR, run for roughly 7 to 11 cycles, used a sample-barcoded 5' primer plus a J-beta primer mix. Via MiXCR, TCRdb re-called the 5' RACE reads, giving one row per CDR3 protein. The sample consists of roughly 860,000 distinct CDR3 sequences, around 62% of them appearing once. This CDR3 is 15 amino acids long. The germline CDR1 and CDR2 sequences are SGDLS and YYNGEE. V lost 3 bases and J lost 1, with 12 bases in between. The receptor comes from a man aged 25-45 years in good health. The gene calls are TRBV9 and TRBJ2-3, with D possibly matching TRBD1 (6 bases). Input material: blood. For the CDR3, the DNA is TGTGCCAGCAGCGCCCGCCCAGGGGGCACAGATACGCAGTATTTT. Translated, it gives CASSARPGGTDTQYF.